The next 26 T cell receptor beta chains were all read from a single sample in a study of blood T cell repertoires in COVID-19. Some clones are missing from TCRdb's copy, which holds only in-frame ones; the method was immunoSEQ multiplex PCR. The sample carries fewer than 200,000 clones, about 84% recorded once. Sample: PBMCs or T cells enriched from blood (not recorded which). These receptors originate from a woman in her 40s with acute COVID-19.

The chain uses TRBV5-4 and TRBJ2-1; no clear D gene. V was cut by 1 base and J by 2 bases, with 10 bases left in between. From germline, CDR1 is SGHNT and CDR2 YYREEE (reference sequence). The CDR3 has 15 amino acids. The CDR3 sequence is CASSLTERAYNEQFF. The DNA for the CDR3 is TGTGCCAGCAGCTTGACGGAACGGGCCTACAATGAGCAGTTCTTC. The complete variable domain, with remaining parts taken from reference TRBV5-4 and TRBJ2-1, reads ETGVTQSPTHLIKTRGQQVTLRCSSQSGHNTVSWYQQALGQGPQFIFQYYREEENGRGNFPPRFSGLQFPNYSSELNVNALELDDSALYLCASSLTERAYNEQFFGPGTRLTVL.

The chain employs TRBV2 and TRBJ2-2; D not certain. This CDR3 is built from 15 residues. Germline CDR1 SNHLY, CDR2 FYNNEI. V was shortened by 5 bases and J by 7 bases, with 17 bases between the two germline ends. The CDR3 protein is CASSLEVAPFGELFF. The CDR3 DNA reads TGTGCCAGCAGTCTCGAAGTGGCCCCCTTCGGGGAGCTGTTTTTT.

This sequence joins TRBV18 and TRBJ1-3, with TRBD1 matching over 7 bases. CDR1 is KGHSH, CDR2 LQKENI, per germline. Trimming removed 10 bases from V and 1 base from J; junction bases left unmatched: 10. The CDR3 is 15 amino acids. CDR3 sequence (DNA): TGTGCCAACTCCCCGCAGGGGGGATCTGGAAACACCATATATTTT. Translating it yields CANSPQGGSGNTIYF.

The CDR3 reads CASSELGARGNQPQHF. DNA of the CDR3: TGTGCCAGCAGTGAATTGGGGGCGCGGGGCAATCAGCCCCAGCATTTT. The rearrangement uses TRBV6-1 and TRBJ1-5; maybe TRBD1 (6 bases). V was trimmed by 2 bases and J by 2 bases, leaving 13 bases between them. Germline V CDR1 and CDR2: MNHNS, SASEGT. The CDR3 extends over 16 amino acids.

This clone was counted a few times. This chain connects TRBV5-4 to TRBJ1-1, with unresolved D. Trimming cost V 1 base and J 0 bases, with 10 bases left between them. Germline CDR1 is SGHNT and CDR2 is YYREEE (reference sequence). CDR3 length equals 15 residues. Written as DNA, the CDR3 is TGTGCCAGCAGCTTGCTTGGAGGCCTGAACACTGAAGCTTTCTTT. It is translated as CASSLLGGLNTEAFF.

CDR3 sequence reads: CSVGWRAEYNEQFF. CDR3 nucleotide sequence: TGCAGCGTTGGTTGGAGGGCCGAGTACAATGAGCAGTTCTTC. J is TRBJ2-1 and V is TRBV29-1; D possibly corresponds to TRBD2 (6 bases). The V gene's germline CDR1 is SQVTM and CDR2 ANQGSEA. Trimming took off 4 bases at V and 4 bases at J, with 14 bases between the two ends. CDR3 length: 14 residues.

This clone was found a few times. The genes are TRBV7-3 and TRBJ2-2, with 8 positions matching TRBD2. CDR3 length equals 15 residues. The germline V gene has CDR1 SGHTA and CDR2 FQGTGA. The V and J ends lost 2 bases and 6 bases, in that order; junction bases with no gene match: 5. The chain's CDR3 is CASSLQAGVAGELFF. CDR3 bases: TGTGCCAGCAGCTTACAAGCGGGAGTTGCCGGGGAGCTGTTTTTT.

The chain links TRBV7-2 to TRBJ2-1; TRBD2 aligns across 16 bases. Germline CDR1 is SGHTA and CDR2 is FQGNSA. V lost 1 base, J lost 6 bases, and 6 bases stayed unmatched. The CDR3 is 18 residues long. CDR3 residues: CASSLVSGTSGRGNEQFF. Written as DNA, the CDR3 is TGTGCCAGCAGCTTAGTAAGTGGGACTAGCGGGAGGGGCAATGAGCAGTTCTTC.

V is TRBV7-8 and J is TRBJ1-1; D gene uncertain. Germline CDR1 and CDR2: SGHVS and FQNEAQ. The germline V and J ends were trimmed by 6 bases and 1 base, with 9 bases remaining between them. This CDR3 is built from 13 residues. The CDR3 here is CASRATENTEAFF. The CDR3 bases are TGTGCCAGCAGGGCCACAGAGAACACTGAAGCTTTCTTT.

This clone came up a few times. Different DNA sequences within this sample yield the same CDR3. The chain uses TRBV6-5 and TRBJ1-5; the match to TRBD1 covers 9 bases. The CDR3 spans 14 residues. V lost 7 bases to trimming and J lost 5 bases; unmatched junction nucleotides: 6. Germline CDR1 and CDR2: MNHEY and SVGAGI. In DNA, the CDR3 is TGTGCCAGCACCGCCCGGACAGGGGATCAGCCCCAGCATTTT. Its translation: CASTARTGDQPQHF.

In regard to this clone: The same CDR3 is also encoded by other DNA sequences in this sample. The chain is built from TRBV29-1 and TRBJ1-1, with unresolved D. The V and J ends lost 6 bases and 0 bases respectively, with 11 bases between them. The CDR3 has 13 residues. Germline loops: CDR1 SQVTM, CDR2 ANQGSEA. The CDR3 reads CSVAGVMNTEAFF. CDR3 nucleotide sequence: TGCAGCGTGGCAGGCGTCATGAACACTGAAGCTTTCTTT.

V gene TRBV14 combines with J gene TRBJ2-1; a weak D match, TRBD2 (5 bases). The CDR3 has 11 residues. Germline V CDR1 and CDR2: SGHDN, FVKESK. V lost 6 bases and J lost 9, with 9 bases in between. CDR3 DNA sequence: TGTGCCAGCAGTTTCCGGGGTGAGCAGTTCTTC. It is translated as CASSFRGEQFF.

The V gene is TRBV7-3, the J gene TRBJ2-5; 8 bases line up with TRBD1. Per the germline V gene, CDR1 is SGHTA and CDR2 is FQGTGA. This CDR3 spans 14 amino acids. After removal of 2 bases from V and 4 bases from J, the junction contained 3 bases not matched to a gene. CDR3 in amino acids: CASSLGQGVETQYF. The DNA for the CDR3 is TGTGCCAGCAGCTTAGGACAGGGAGTAGAGACCCAGTACTTC.

The chain is built from TRBV3-1 (or the pseudogene TRBV3-2) and TRBJ2-2; 7 nucleotides match TRBD2. V shed 5 bases, J shed 4 bases, and the junction held 4 bases outside the gene matches. The CDR3 length is 14 residues. Germline CDR1 LGHDT, CDR2 YNNKEL (reference sequence). The CDR3 DNA sequence: TGTGCCAGCAGCTTTCTAGCGGCCACCGGGGAGCTGTTTTTT. It is translated as CASSFLAATGELFF.

The gene calls are TRBV27 and TRBJ2-7, with unresolved D. With 0 bases removed from V and 2 bases from J, the gap between germline ends came to 14 bases. The CDR3 contains 16 residues. Germline V gene sequence: CDR1 MNHEY, CDR2 SMNVEV (reference sequence). The CDR3 here is CASSLSSTTPTYEQYF. The CDR3 DNA sequence: TGTGCCAGCAGTTTATCAAGTACGACACCCACCTACGAGCAGTACTTC.

The chain has TRBV12-3 or TRBV12-4 and TRBJ2-1; TRBD2 might be the D (5 bases). The CDR3 loop spans 12 amino acids. Trimming took off 3 bases at V and 9 bases at J, with 9 bases between the two ends. CDR3 nucleotide sequence: TGTGCCAGCAGTTTTCGGGGTGCTGAGCAGTTCTTC. It encodes CASSFRGAEQFF.

The rearrangement links TRBV6-1 to TRBJ2-1, with 12 bases fitting TRBD1. CDR3 length equals 17 residues. Germline CDR1 reads MNHNS; CDR2 reads SASEGT. Germline trimming cut 2 bases from V and 8 bases from J; bases unmatched to any gene: 10. The CDR3 is CASSEQITGQGAYEQFF. Written as DNA, the CDR3 is TGTGCCAGCAGTGAACAGATAACGGGACAGGGGGCTTATGAGCAGTTCTTC.

This clone turned up a few times. The chain has TRBV5-6 and TRBJ1-2, with D perhaps TRBD1 (5 bases). The germline CDR1 and CDR2 sequences are SGHDT and YYEEEE. The CDR3 contains 17 residues. V dropped 0 bases and J dropped 1 base, with 16 bases sitting between them. CDR3 nucleotides: TGTGCCAGCAGCTTGGTAGGGGCGGTAACTATTAACTATGGCTACACCTTC. Residues: CASSLVGAVTINYGYTF.

CDR3 coding DNA: TGCGCCAGCAGCCTACAGGGGCCCCGCTCCTACAATGAGCAGTTCTTC. This codes for CASSLQGPRSYNEQFF. The chain employs TRBV4-1 and TRBJ2-1, with 7 nucleotides matching TRBD1. The CDR3 sequence is 16 residues long. CDR1 MGHRA and CDR2 YSYEKL come from the germline V gene. V lost 4 bases, J lost 0 bases, and 6 bases stayed unmatched.

This chain uses TRBV19 with TRBJ1-2; 8 bases agree with TRBD1. Germline loops: CDR1 LNHDA, CDR2 SQIVND (reference sequence). The CDR3 runs to 12 residues. The junction had 1 base not matched to a gene; V was cut back by 5 bases and J by 5 bases. CDR3 DNA sequence: TGTGCCAGTAGTGGACAGGGATATGGCTACACCTTC. Translation gives CASSGQGYGYTF.

This chain joins TRBV5-1 and TRBJ1-1, with 7 bases aligning to TRBD1. Trimming removed 3 bases from V and 1 base from J; junction bases left unmatched: 6. CDR1 is SGHRS and CDR2 is YFSETQ in the germline V gene. This CDR3 contains 15 residues. The CDR3, as DNA: TGCGCCAGCAGCTCTTTCGGGACAGAGAACACTGAAGCTTTCTTT. Translated, it gives CASSSFGTENTEAFF. Full variable domain (rest looked up from reference TRBV5-1 and TRBJ1-1): KAGVTQTPRYLIKTRGQQVTLSCSPISGHRSVSWYQQTPGQGLQFLFEYFSETQRNKGNFPGRFSGRQFSNSRSEMNVSTLELGDSALYLCASSSFGTENTEAFFGQGTRLTVV.

V gene TRBV7-6 combines with J gene TRBJ1-3; D perhaps matches TRBD1 (5 bases). Per germline, CDR1 SGHVS and CDR2 FNYEAQ. V shed 0 bases and J shed 0 bases, with 12 bases lying between them. The CDR3 totals 17 residues. The chain's CDR3 is CASSLARAGSSGNTIYF. In nucleotides, the CDR3 is TGTGCCAGCAGCTTAGCTCGCGCAGGGTCCTCTGGAAACACCATATATTTT.

The V and J genes are TRBV4-1 and TRBJ2-7; D unclear. The CDR3 extends over 16 amino acids. The ends were cut back, 0 bases at V and 3 bases at J, with 15 bases in the middle. Germline V CDR1 and CDR2: MGHRA, YSYEKL. The CDR3 protein is CASSQDLRSSGYEQYF. The DNA of the CDR3 is TGCGCCAGCAGCCAAGATCTTAGAAGTTCGGGCTACGAGCAGTACTTC.

CDR3 nucleotides: TGTGCCAGCAGCACGGGAACGGGGGAACCTTACAATGAGCAGTTCTTC. This translates into CASSTGTGEPYNEQFF. This sequence joins TRBV5-7 and TRBJ2-1; the D gene is possibly TRBD2 (6 bases). TRBV5-7 is an ORF; its function is uncertain. The CDR3 totals 16 residues. Deletions cut 4 bases from V and 4 bases from J, with 18 bases between.

The rearrangement links TRBV19 to TRBJ1-6; 7 bases agree with TRBD1. The CDR3 has 14 residues. V shed 5 bases and J 6 bases; nucleotides not matched to a gene: 4. Germline lookup yields CDR1 LNHDA and CDR2 SQIVND (reference sequence). CDR3 sequence (DNA): TGTGCCAGTAGTGCGACAGGGACTAATTCACCCCTCCACTTT. Protein product: CASSATGTNSPLHF.

The chain links TRBV7-6 to TRBJ2-5; 12 positions match TRBD2. Germline CDR1 reads SGHVS; CDR2 reads FNYEAQ. The J segment lost 4 bases and the V segment lost 2 bases, leaving 14 bases of the junction unmatched. The CDR3 is made up of 19 amino acids. The CDR3 sequence: CASSLSVGLAGSMAETQYF. The CDR3 DNA reads as TGTGCCAGCAGCTTATCAGTTGGACTAGCGGGAAGTATGGCAGAGACCCAGTACTTC. The whole variable domain, filled in from reference TRBV7-6 and TRBJ2-5, reads GAGVSQSPRYKVTKRGQDVALRCDPISGHVSLYWYRQALGQGPEFLTYFNYEAQQDKSGLPNDRFSAERPEGSISTLTIQRTEQRDSAMYRCASSLSVGLAGSMAETQYFGPGTRLLVL.